This is a list of T cell receptor beta chains from one sample in a study of blood T cell repertoires in COVID-19. The protocol was immunoSEQ multiplex PCR, while the TCRdb copy is restricted to in-frame clones and leaves out a portion. Seen here are 250,000 to 300,000 clones, approximately 91% observed once, and the top ten hold 2% to 2.5%. Sequencing used peripheral blood. The receptors were sampled from a man between 45 and 60 years old with acute or convalescent COVID-19. CDR3s include the opening cysteine and the closing phenylalanine or tryptophan. The order of the fields is D gene, clone size, J gene, V gene, CDR3 DNA, CDR3 protein. The D gene is left open where the match is weak. The size of a clone is reported for some rows only, either as once, few or many, or as a class for expanded clones.

D gene: .
clone size: .
J gene: TRBJ1-1
V gene: TRBV3-1/TRBV3-2
CDR3 DNA: TGTGCCAGCAGCCATGACACGAACACTGAAGCTTTCTTT
CDR3 protein: CASSHDTNTEAFF

D gene: .
clone size: .
J gene: TRBJ1-4
V gene: TRBV7-9
CDR3 DNA: TGTGCCAGCAGCAACAGGGTTAGCGATGAAAAACTGTTTTTT
CDR3 protein: CASSNRVSDEKLFF

D gene: .
clone size: .
J gene: TRBJ1-5
V gene: TRBV7-6
CDR3 DNA: TGTGCCAGCAGCTTAGGACAGATGAATCAGCCCCAGCATTTT
CDR3 protein: CASSLGQMNQPQHF

D gene: TRBD2
clone size: .
J gene: TRBJ2-7
V gene: TRBV2
CDR3 DNA: TGTGCCAGCAGTGATGGAGCGGGGGCCTACGAGCAGTACTTC
CDR3 protein: CASSDGAGAYEQYF

D gene: TRBD1
clone size: .
J gene: TRBJ2-3
V gene: TRBV6-5
CDR3 DNA: TGTGCCAGCAGTACAGGGGGTTGGACAGATACGCAGTATTTT
CDR3 protein: CASSTGGWTDTQYF

D gene: .
clone size: .
J gene: TRBJ2-7
V gene: TRBV2
CDR3 DNA: TGTGCCAGCATAGCCGGGACATCCTACGAGCAGTACTTC
CDR3 protein: CASIAGTSYEQYF

D gene: .
clone size: .
J gene: TRBJ2-7
V gene: TRBV5-4
CDR3 DNA: TGTGCCAGCAGCCGAGGGGGAGGGGGAGCAGGGTACTACGAGCAGTACTTC
CDR3 protein: CASSRGGGGAGYYEQYF

D gene: .
clone size: .
J gene: TRBJ2-3
V gene: TRBV7-2
CDR3 DNA: TGTGCCAGCAGCTTATCCTACACAGATACGCAGTATTTT
CDR3 protein: CASSLSYTDTQYF

D gene: TRBD1
clone size: .
J gene: TRBJ1-3
V gene: TRBV2
CDR3 DNA: TGTGCCAGCAGGAGACGGACAGGGTCTGGAAACACCATATATTTT
CDR3 protein: CASRRRTGSGNTIYF

D gene: .
clone size: .
J gene: TRBJ1-5
V gene: TRBV19
CDR3 DNA: TGTGCCAGTAATGTGGGGGCGTTAGGCAATCAGCCCCAGCATTTT
CDR3 protein: CASNVGALGNQPQHF

D gene: .
clone size: .
J gene: TRBJ1-4
V gene: TRBV6-1
CDR3 DNA: TGTGCCAGCAGTGAACGGACAGCAACTAATGAAAAACTGTTTTTT
CDR3 protein: CASSERTATNEKLFF

D gene: TRBD1
clone size: .
J gene: TRBJ2-7
V gene: TRBV7-9
CDR3 DNA: TGTGCCAGCAGCCCGGCCGGGACAGTTAACGAGCAGTACTTC
CDR3 protein: CASSPAGTVNEQYF

D gene: .
clone size: .
J gene: TRBJ2-3
V gene: TRBV27
CDR3 DNA: TGTGCCAGCAGTTTCACAGGGCTTGATACGCAGTATTTT
CDR3 protein: CASSFTGLDTQYF

D gene: .
clone size: .
J gene: TRBJ1-5
V gene: TRBV30
CDR3 DNA: TGTGCCTGGAGTCGGGACACCCGCAATCAGCCCCAGCATTTT
CDR3 protein: CAWSRDTRNQPQHF

D gene: .
clone size: few
J gene: TRBJ2-7
V gene: TRBV20-1
CDR3 DNA: TGCAGTGCTAGGTCTGGCCACGAGCAGTACTTC
CDR3 protein: CSARSGHEQYF

D gene: TRBD1
clone size: .
J gene: TRBJ1-2
V gene: TRBV6-5
CDR3 DNA: TGTGCCAGCATTAGACAGGGCCGGTATGGCTACACCTTC
CDR3 protein: CASIRQGRYGYTF

D gene: .
clone size: .
J gene: TRBJ1-1
V gene: TRBV7-8
CDR3 DNA: TGTGCCAGCAGCCCCGACACTGAAGCTTTCTTT
CDR3 protein: CASSPDTEAFF

D gene: .
clone size: .
J gene: TRBJ2-4
V gene: TRBV21-1
CDR3 DNA: TGTGCCAGCAGCAGGGGGACAGGGGACAAAAACATTCAGTACTTC
CDR3 protein: CASSRGTGDKNIQYF

D gene: TRBD2
clone size: .
J gene: TRBJ2-2
V gene: TRBV3-1/TRBV3-2
CDR3 DNA: TGTGCCAGCAGCCAAGTCGGGGGGGCCGGCGGCACCGGGGAGCTGTTTTTT
CDR3 protein: CASSQVGGAGGTGELFF

D gene: .
clone size: .
J gene: TRBJ1-4
V gene: TRBV19
CDR3 DNA: TGTGCCAGTAGTCTCTCCCCCTATTCGGATGAAAAACTGTTTTTT
CDR3 protein: CASSLSPYSDEKLFF

D gene: TRBD1
clone size: .
J gene: TRBJ1-2
V gene: TRBV6-2/TRBV6-3
CDR3 DNA: TGTGCCAGCAGCCGACAGGGTAGTGGCTACACCTTC
CDR3 protein: CASSRQGSGYTF

D gene: .
clone size: many
J gene: TRBJ1-2
V gene: TRBV7-9
CDR3 DNA: TGTGCCAGCAGCTTAGGTCTTGCCTACCTTGGCTACACCTTC
CDR3 protein: CASSLGLAYLGYTF

D gene: TRBD1
clone size: .
J gene: TRBJ1-4
V gene: TRBV29-1
CDR3 DNA: TGCAGCGTGTTGGGGACAGGCATAAATGAAAAACTGTTTTTT
CDR3 protein: CSVLGTGINEKLFF

D gene: TRBD1
clone size: once
J gene: TRBJ1-1
V gene: TRBV7-9
CDR3 DNA: TGTGCCAGCAACCTTTGGGACAGGGCGGTGAACACTGAAGCTTTCTTT
CDR3 protein: CASNLWDRAVNTEAFF

D gene: .
clone size: .
J gene: TRBJ1-6
V gene: TRBV5-6
CDR3 DNA: TGTGCCAGCAGCTTGGGGGTGGGCAGTGCTAATTCACCCCTCCACTTT
CDR3 protein: CASSLGVGSANSPLHF

D gene: .
clone size: .
J gene: TRBJ1-2
V gene: TRBV9
CDR3 DNA: TGTGCCAGCAGCGCATCGAGGAACTATGGCTACACCTTC
CDR3 protein: CASSASRNYGYTF

D gene: TRBD2
clone size: .
J gene: TRBJ2-1
V gene: TRBV6-4
CDR3 DNA: TGTGCCAGCAGTGACGAACTGGGGGGGACTCCCCCAATCGGGCAGTTCTTC
CDR3 protein: CASSDELGGTPPIGQFF

D gene: .
clone size: once
J gene: TRBJ1-2
V gene: TRBV27
CDR3 DNA: TGTGCCAGCACCCCGGGAAAACTCCCACGCTATGGCTACACCTTC
CDR3 protein: CASTPGKLPRYGYTF

D gene: TRBD1
clone size: .
J gene: TRBJ1-3
V gene: TRBV5-1
CDR3 DNA: TGCGCCAGCAGCCCGGGGACAGACGGAAACACCATATATTTT
CDR3 protein: CASSPGTDGNTIYF

D gene: .
clone size: .
J gene: TRBJ1-1
V gene: TRBV29-1
CDR3 DNA: TGCAGCGTTGCGGGGGGCGGGACTGAAGCTTTCTTT
CDR3 protein: CSVAGGGTEAFF

D gene: .
clone size: .
J gene: TRBJ2-1
V gene: TRBV7-3
CDR3 DNA: TGTGCCAGCAGCCCTCGGGGTATCTACAATGAGCAGTTCTTC
CDR3 protein: CASSPRGIYNEQFF

D gene: .
clone size: few
J gene: TRBJ1-3
V gene: TRBV11-2
CDR3 DNA: TGTGCCAGCAGCTCCCTCAGGGGCTCTGGAAACACCATATATTTT
CDR3 protein: CASSSLRGSGNTIYF

D gene: .
clone size: .
J gene: TRBJ2-6
V gene: TRBV3-1/TRBV3-2
CDR3 DNA: TGTGCCAGCAGCGCCGGAGGGTCTGGGGCCAACGTCCTGACTTTC
CDR3 protein: CASSAGGSGANVLTF

D gene: .
clone size: few
J gene: TRBJ1-3
V gene: TRBV6-5
CDR3 DNA: TGTGCCAGCAGGGGGGGTATCTCTGGAAACACCATATATTTT
CDR3 protein: CASRGGISGNTIYF

D gene: .
clone size: few
J gene: TRBJ2-5
V gene: TRBV25-1
CDR3 DNA: TGTGCCAGCACCCGACGAACGGGGGAGACCCAGTACTTC
CDR3 protein: CASTRRTGETQYF

D gene: TRBD1
clone size: .
J gene: TRBJ1-6
V gene: TRBV19
CDR3 DNA: TGTGCCAGTGGACAGGGTCTAAATTCACCCCTCCACTTT
CDR3 protein: CASGQGLNSPLHF